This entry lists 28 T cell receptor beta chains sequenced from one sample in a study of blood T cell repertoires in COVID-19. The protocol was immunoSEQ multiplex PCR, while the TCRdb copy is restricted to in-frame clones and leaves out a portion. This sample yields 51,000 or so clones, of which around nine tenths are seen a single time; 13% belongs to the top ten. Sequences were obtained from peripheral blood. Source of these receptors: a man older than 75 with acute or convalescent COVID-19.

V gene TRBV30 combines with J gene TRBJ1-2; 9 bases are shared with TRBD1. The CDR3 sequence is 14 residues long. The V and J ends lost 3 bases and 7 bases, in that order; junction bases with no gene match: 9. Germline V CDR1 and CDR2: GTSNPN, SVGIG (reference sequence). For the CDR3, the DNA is TGTGCCTGGAGACGAACAGGGGGCCGGGGTGGCTACACCTTC. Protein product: CAWRRTGGRGGYTF. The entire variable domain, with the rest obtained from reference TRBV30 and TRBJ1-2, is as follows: SQTIHQWPATLVQPVGSPLSLECTVEGTSNPNLYWYRQAAGRGLQLLFYSVGIGQISSEVPQNLSASRPQDRQFILSSKKLLLSDSGFYLCAWRRTGGRGGYTFGSGTRLTVV.

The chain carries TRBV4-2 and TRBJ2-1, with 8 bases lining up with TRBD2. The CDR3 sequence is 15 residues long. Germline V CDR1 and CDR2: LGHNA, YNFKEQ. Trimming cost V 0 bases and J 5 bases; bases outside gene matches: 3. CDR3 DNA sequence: TGTGCCAGCAGCCAAGAAGCGGGGGTTCACAATGAGCAGTTCTTC. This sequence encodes CASSQEAGVHNEQFF.

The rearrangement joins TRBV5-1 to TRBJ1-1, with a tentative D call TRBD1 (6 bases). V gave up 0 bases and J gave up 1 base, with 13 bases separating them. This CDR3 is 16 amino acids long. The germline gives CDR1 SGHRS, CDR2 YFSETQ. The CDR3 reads CASSLVFDRKNTEAFF. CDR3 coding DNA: TGCGCCAGCAGCTTGGTATTCGACAGGAAGAACACTGAAGCTTTCTTT.

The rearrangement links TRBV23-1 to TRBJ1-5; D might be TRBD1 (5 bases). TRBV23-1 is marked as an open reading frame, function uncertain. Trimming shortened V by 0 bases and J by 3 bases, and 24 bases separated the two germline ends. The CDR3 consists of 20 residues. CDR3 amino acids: CASSQSGVQTLGHNNQPQHF. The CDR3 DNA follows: TGCGCCAGCAGTCAATCTGGGGTTCAGACACTCGGACATAACAATCAGCCCCAGCATTTT.

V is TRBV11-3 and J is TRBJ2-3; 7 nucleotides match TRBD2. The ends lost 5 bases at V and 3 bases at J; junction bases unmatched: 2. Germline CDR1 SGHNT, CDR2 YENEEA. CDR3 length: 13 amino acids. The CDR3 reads CASSTRGTDTQYF. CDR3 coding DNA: TGTGCCAGCAGCACGCGGGGGACAGATACGCAGTATTTT.

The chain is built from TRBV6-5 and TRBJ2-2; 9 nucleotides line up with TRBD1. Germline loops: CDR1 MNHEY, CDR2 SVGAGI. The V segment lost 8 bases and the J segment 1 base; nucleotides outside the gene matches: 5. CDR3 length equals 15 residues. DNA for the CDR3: TGTGCCAGCGGACAGGGACAGGGGAACACCGGGGAGCTGTTTTTT. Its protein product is CASGQGQGNTGELFF.

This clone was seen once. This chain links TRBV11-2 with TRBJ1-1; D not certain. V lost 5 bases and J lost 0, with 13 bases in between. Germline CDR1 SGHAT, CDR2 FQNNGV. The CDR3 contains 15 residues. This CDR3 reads CASSRRAMVNTEAFF. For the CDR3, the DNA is TGTGCCAGCAGCCGGCGGGCTATGGTGAACACTGAAGCTTTCTTT.

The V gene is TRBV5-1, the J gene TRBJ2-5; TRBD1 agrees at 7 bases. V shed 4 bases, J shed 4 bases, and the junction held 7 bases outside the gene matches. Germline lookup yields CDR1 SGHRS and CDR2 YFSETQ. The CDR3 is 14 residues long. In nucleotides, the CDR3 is TGCGCCAGCAGCCCGAGCACAGGGGTAGAGACCCAGTACTTC. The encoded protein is CASSPSTGVETQYF.

The CDR3: CSVAKGDSGYTF. In DNA form, the CDR3 reads TGCAGCGTTGCTAAAGGGGACTCTGGCTACACCTTC. The chain employs TRBV29-1 and TRBJ1-2, with a weak D call TRBD1 (5 bases). The CDR3 totals 12 residues. CDR1 SQVTM and CDR2 ANQGSEA come from the germline V gene. V gave up 4 bases and J gave up 7 bases, with 13 bases separating them.

CDR3 nucleotide sequence: TGTGCCTGGAGTGTAGGGGGACAGGGGTCAACTAATGAAAAACTGTTTTTT. Translation: CAWSVGGQGSTNEKLFF. The genes are TRBV30 and TRBJ1-4, with TRBD1 matching over 10 bases. Germline loops: CDR1 GTSNPN, CDR2 SVGIG (reference sequence). Germline trimming cut 0 bases from V and 0 bases from J; bases unmatched to any gene: 4. This CDR3 contains 17 residues. Combining the CDR3 with reference TRBV30 and TRBJ1-4 gives the whole variable domain SQTIHQWPATLVQPVGSPLSLECTVEGTSNPNLYWYRQAAGRGLQLLFYSVGIGQISSEVPQNLSASRPQDRQFILSSKKLLLSDSGFYLCAWSVGGQGSTNEKLFFGSGTQLSVL.

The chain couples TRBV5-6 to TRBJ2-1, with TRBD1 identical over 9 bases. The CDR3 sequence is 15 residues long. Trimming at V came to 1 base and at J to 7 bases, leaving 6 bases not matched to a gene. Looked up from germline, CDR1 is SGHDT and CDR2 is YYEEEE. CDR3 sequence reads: CASSLRGQGMNEQFF. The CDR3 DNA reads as TGTGCCAGCAGCTTGAGGGGACAGGGAATGAATGAGCAGTTCTTC.

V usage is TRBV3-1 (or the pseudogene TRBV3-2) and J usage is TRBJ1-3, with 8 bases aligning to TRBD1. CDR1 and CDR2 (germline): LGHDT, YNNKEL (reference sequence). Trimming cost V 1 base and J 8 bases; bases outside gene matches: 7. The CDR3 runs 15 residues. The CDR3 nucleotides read TGTGCCAGCAGCCAAGGGCAGGGGGCCGCGGACACCATATATTTT. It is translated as CASSQGQGAADTIYF.

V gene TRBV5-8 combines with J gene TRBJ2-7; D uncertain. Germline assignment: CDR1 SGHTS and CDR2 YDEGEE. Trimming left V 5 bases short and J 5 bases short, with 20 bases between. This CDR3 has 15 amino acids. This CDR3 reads CASSIGLGSWDEQYF. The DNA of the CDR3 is TGTGCCAGCAGTATTGGGTTAGGTAGCTGGGACGAGCAGTACTTC.

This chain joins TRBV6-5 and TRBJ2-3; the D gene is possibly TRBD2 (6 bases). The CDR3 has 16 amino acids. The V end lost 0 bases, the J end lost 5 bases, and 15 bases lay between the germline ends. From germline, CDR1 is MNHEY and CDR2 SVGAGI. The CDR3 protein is CASSYSRIGGQDTQYF. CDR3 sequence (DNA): TGTGCCAGCAGTTACTCGAGAATCGGAGGGCAAGATACGCAGTATTTT.

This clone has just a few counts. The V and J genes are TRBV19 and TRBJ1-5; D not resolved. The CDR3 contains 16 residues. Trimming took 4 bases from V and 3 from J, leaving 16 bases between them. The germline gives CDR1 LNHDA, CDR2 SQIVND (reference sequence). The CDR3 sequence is CASSTPRVGNNQPQHF. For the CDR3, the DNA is TGTGCCAGTAGTACCCCGCGGGTGGGGAACAATCAGCCCCAGCATTTT.

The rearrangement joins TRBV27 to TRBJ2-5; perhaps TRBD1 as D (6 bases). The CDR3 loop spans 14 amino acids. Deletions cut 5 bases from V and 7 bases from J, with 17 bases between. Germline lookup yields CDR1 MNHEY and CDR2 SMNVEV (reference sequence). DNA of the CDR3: TGTGCCAGCAGTCTAAAATCAGGGGTTGGGACCCAGTACTTC. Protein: CASSLKSGVGTQYF.

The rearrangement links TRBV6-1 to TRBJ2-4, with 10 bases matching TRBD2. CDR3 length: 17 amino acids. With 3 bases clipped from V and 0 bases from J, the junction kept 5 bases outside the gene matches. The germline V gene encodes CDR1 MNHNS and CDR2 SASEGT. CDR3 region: CASSEPLAGLAKNIQYF. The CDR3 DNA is TGTGCCAGCAGTGAGCCACTAGCGGGACTAGCCAAAAACATTCAGTACTTC.

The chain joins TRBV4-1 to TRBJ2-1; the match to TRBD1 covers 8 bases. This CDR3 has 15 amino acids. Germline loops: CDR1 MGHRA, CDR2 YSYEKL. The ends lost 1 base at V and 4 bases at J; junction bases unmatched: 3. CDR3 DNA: TGCGCCAGCAGCCAAGTCGGACAGGGTTACAATGAGCAGTTCTTC. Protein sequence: CASSQVGQGYNEQFF.

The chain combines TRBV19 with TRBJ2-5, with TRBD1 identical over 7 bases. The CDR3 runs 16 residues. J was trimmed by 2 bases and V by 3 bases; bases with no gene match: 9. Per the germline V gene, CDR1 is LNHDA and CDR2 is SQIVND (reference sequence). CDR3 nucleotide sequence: TGTGCCAGTAGTATGGGGACAGTTCCCCAGCAAGAGACCCAGTACTTC. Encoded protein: CASSMGTVPQQETQYF. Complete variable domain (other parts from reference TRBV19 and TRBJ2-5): DGGITQSPKYLFRKEGQNVTLSCEQNLNHDAMYWYRQDPGQGLRLIYYSQIVNDFQKGDIAEGYSVSREKKESFPLTVTSAQKNPTAFYLCASSMGTVPQQETQYFGPGTRLLVL.

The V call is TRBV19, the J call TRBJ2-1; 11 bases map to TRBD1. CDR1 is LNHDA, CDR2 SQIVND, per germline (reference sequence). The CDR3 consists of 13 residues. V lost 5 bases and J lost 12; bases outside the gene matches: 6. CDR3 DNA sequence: TGTGCCAGTAGTCCCGGACAGGGGGCTTCGCAGTTCTTC. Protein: CASSPGQGASQFF.

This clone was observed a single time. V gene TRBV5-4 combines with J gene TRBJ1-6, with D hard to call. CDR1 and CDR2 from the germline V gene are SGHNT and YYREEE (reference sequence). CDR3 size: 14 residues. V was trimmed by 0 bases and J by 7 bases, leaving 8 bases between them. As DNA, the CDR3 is TGTGCCAGCAGCTTGGATACACACAATTCACCCCTCCACTTT. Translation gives CASSLDTHNSPLHF.

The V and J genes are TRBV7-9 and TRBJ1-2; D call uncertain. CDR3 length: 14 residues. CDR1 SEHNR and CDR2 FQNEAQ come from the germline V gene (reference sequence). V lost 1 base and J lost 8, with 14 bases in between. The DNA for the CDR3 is TGTGCCAGCAGCTTAGACAGTGGCCCTATGGGCTACACCTTC. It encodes CASSLDSGPMGYTF.

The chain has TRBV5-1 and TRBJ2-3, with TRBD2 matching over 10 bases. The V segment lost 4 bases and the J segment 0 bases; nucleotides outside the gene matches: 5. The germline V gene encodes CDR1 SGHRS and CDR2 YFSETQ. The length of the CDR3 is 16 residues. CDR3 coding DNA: TGCGCCAGCAGCCCGGGGGGACTAGCGAGCACAGATACGCAGTATTTT. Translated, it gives CASSPGGLASTDTQYF.

For the CDR3, the DNA is TGTGCCAGCAGCTTAGGGACCGGGACAGCCAACACTGAAGCTTTCTTT. It encodes CASSLGTGTANTEAFF. The chain is built from TRBV7-6 and TRBJ1-1, with 7 bases lining up with TRBD1. Germline V CDR1 and CDR2: SGHVS, FNYEAQ. V gave up 1 base and J gave up 2 bases; unmatched junction bases: 7. This CDR3 contains 16 residues. The full variable domain, in which reference TRBV7-6 and TRBJ1-1 provide the parts outside the CDR3, is GAGVSQSPRYKVTKRGQDVALRCDPISGHVSLYWYRQALGQGPEFLTYFNYEAQQDKSGLPNDRFSAERPEGSISTLTIQRTEQRDSAMYRCASSLGTGTANTEAFFGQGTRLTVV.

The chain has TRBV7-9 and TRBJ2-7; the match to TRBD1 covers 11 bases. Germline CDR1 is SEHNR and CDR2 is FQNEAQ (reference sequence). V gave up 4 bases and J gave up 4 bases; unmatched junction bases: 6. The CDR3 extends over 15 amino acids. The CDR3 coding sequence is TGTGCCAGCAGCTCACCGGGACAGGGGGTGTACGAGCAGTACTTC. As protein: CASSSPGQGVYEQYF. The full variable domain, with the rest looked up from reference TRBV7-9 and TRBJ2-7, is DTGVSQNPRHKITKRGQNVTFRCDPISEHNRLYWYRQTLGQGPEFLTYFQNEAQLEKSRLLSDRFSAERPKGSFSTLEIQRTEQGDSAMYLCASSSPGQGVYEQYFGPGTRLTVT.

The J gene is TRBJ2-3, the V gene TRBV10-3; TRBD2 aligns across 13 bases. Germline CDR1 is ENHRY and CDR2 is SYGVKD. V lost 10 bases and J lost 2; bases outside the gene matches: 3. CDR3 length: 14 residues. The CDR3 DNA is TGTGCCACTGGACTAGCGGGGGACACAGATACGCAGTATTTT. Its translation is CATGLAGDTDTQYF.

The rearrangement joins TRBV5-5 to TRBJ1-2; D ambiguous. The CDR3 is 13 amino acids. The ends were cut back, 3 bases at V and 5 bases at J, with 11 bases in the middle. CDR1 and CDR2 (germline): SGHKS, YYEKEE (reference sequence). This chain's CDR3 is CASSSAGLYGYTF. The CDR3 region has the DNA TGTGCCAGCAGCTCGGCAGGCCTTTATGGCTACACCTTC. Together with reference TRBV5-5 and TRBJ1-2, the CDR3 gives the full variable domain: DAGVTQSPTHLIKTRGQQVTLRCSPISGHKSVSWYQQVLGQGPQFIFQYYEKEERGRGNFPDRFSARQFPNYSSELNVNALLLGDSALYLCASSSAGLYGYTFGSGTRLTVV.

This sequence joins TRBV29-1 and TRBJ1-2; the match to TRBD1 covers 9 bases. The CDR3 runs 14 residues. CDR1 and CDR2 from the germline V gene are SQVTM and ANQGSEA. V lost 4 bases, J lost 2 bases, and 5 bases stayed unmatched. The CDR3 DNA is TGCAGCGTTGGGGGACAGGGTACCAACTATGGCTACACCTTC. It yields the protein CSVGGQGTNYGYTF.